The 23 T cell receptor beta chains below were found in one sample sequenced in a study of shared clonotypes between healthy human individuals. Clones were sequenced by immunoSEQ multiplex PCR, and TCRdb holds only the in-frame ones, with some missing. The sample lists roughly 2.5 million clones, 90% to 95% occurring once. Specimen: naive CD4+ T cells sorted from blood. As for subset: CD45RA+ positively selected. The origin of the receptors is a man younger than 35 in good health.

The chain employs TRBV2 and TRBJ1-6; D is ambiguous. This CDR3 is built from 15 residues. CDR1 and CDR2 (germline): SNHLY, FYNNEI. The V end lost 2 bases, the J end lost 7 bases, and 12 bases lay between the germline ends. The CDR3 loop is CASSELRGGNSPLHF. The CDR3 DNA sequence: TGTGCCAGCAGTGAATTACGGGGTGGCAATTCACCCCTCCACTTT.

The gene calls are TRBV5-1 and TRBJ2-6; 8 nucleotides match TRBD1. This CDR3 has 17 amino acids. V gave up 1 base and J gave up 0 bases; unmatched junction bases: 3. Germline loops: CDR1 SGHRS, CDR2 YFSETQ. The CDR3 sequence: CASSLRTGSSGANVLTF. The CDR3 coding sequence is TGCGCCAGCAGCTTGAGGACAGGGAGCTCTGGGGCCAACGTCCTGACTTTC.

V usage is TRBV6-5 and J usage is TRBJ1-4, with D uncertain. Germline CDR1 is MNHEY and CDR2 is SVGAGI. Deletions cut 9 bases from V and 8 bases from J, with 10 bases between. The CDR3 has 11 residues. The chain's CDR3 is CASRVGEKLFF. In DNA, the CDR3 is TGTGCCAGTAGGGTCGGGGAAAAACTGTTTTTT.

The chain has TRBV7-3 and TRBJ2-6; 7 nucleotides match TRBD1. V lost 5 bases, J lost 3 bases, and 4 bases stayed unmatched. CDR1 and CDR2 (germline): SGHTA, FQGTGA. The CDR3 contains 15 residues. The DNA for the CDR3 is TGTGCCAGCAGCAAAACAGGGGATGGGGCCAACGTCCTGACTTTC. Amino acids: CASSKTGDGANVLTF.

This chain uses TRBV7-2 with TRBJ1-1; D is possibly TRBD1 (6 bases). This CDR3 is 15 amino acids long. Deletions cut 5 bases from V and 2 bases from J, with 15 bases between. Germline V gene sequence: CDR1 SGHTA, CDR2 FQGNSA. This CDR3 reads CASSPGGGGNTEAFF. DNA for the CDR3: TGTGCCAGCAGCCCCGGAGGGGGGGGCAACACTGAAGCTTTCTTT.

J is TRBJ1-5 and V is TRBV2; D ambiguous. The V end lost 1 base, the J end lost 1 base, and 11 bases lay between the germline ends. Germline-derived CDR1 and CDR2 are SNHLY and FYNNEI. This CDR3 comprises 16 residues. The CDR3 loop reads CASSEGVRPSNQPQHF. As DNA, the CDR3 is TGTGCCAGCAGTGAAGGAGTCAGACCGAGCAATCAGCCCCAGCATTTT.

This clone was observed a handful of times. V is TRBV25-1 and J is TRBJ1-1, with TRBD1 identical over 8 bases. The junction had 3 bases not matched to a gene; V was cut back by 5 bases and J by 7 bases. This CDR3 spans 12 amino acids. Germline assignment: CDR1 MGHDK and CDR2 SYGVNS. The CDR3 spells CASSPGTGEAFF. In DNA form, the CDR3 reads TGTGCCAGCAGTCCAGGGACAGGTGAAGCTTTCTTT.

The rearrangement links TRBV5-4 to TRBJ1-4; unclear D gene. This CDR3 contains 13 residues. Germline assignment: CDR1 SGHNT and CDR2 YYREEE (reference sequence). The V gene lost 4 bases and the J gene lost 6 bases, with 10 bases spanning the gap. CDR3 sequence (DNA): TGTGCCAGCAGCCTGGAATGGGATGAAAAACTGTTTTTT. The encoded protein is CASSLEWDEKLFF.

This chain uses TRBV30 with TRBJ1-5; the D gene is possibly TRBD1 (5 bases). From germline, CDR1 is GTSNPN and CDR2 SVGIG (reference sequence). Deletions cut 5 bases from V and 4 bases from J, with 12 bases between. The CDR3 covers 13 residues. This chain's CDR3 is CAWDQGWNQPQHF. The CDR3 coding sequence is TGTGCCTGGGACCAGGGTTGGAATCAGCCCCAGCATTTT.

This sequence joins TRBV7-8 and TRBJ1-3; D is undetermined. CDR3 length: 13 amino acids. The V end was cut by 2 bases, the J end by 8 bases, with 10 bases between. Looked up from germline, CDR1 is SGHVS and CDR2 is FQNEAQ. CDR3 protein: CASSLYTVDTIYF. CDR3 in DNA: TGTGCCAGCAGCTTATACACGGTGGACACCATATATTTT.

The CDR3 loop reads CASSLRAGTNEKLFF. The CDR3 coding sequence is TGTGCCAGCAGCTTAAGGGCCGGGACTAATGAAAAACTGTTTTTT. J is TRBJ1-4 and V is TRBV7-2, with D uncertain. V was clipped by 2 bases and J by 2 bases, with 9 bases between them. CDR1 and CDR2 (germline): SGHTA, FQGNSA. This CDR3 is 15 amino acids long.

This chain joins TRBV30 and TRBJ1-4; D perhaps matches TRBD1 (5 bases). V lost 7 bases and J 7 bases, leaving 16 bases between the germline ends. Germline CDR1 is GTSNPN and CDR2 is SVGIG (reference sequence). This CDR3 spans 13 amino acids. In DNA, the CDR3 is TGTGCCTCCGCGCAGGGAAAGGGTGAAAAACTGTTTTTT. Its translation: CASAQGKGEKLFF.

The rearrangement joins TRBV5-1 to TRBJ1-3; D gene ambiguous. Germline values: CDR1 SGHRS, CDR2 YFSETQ. Trimming removed 5 bases from V and 3 bases from J, with 15 bases in between. The length of the CDR3 is 15 residues. The CDR3 here is CASRKETGVGNTIYF. CDR3 DNA sequence: TGCGCCAGCAGAAAAGAGACTGGGGTTGGAAACACCATATATTTT.

The V and J genes are TRBV9 and TRBJ1-1, with D perhaps TRBD1 (6 bases). The V gene lost 5 bases and the J gene lost 2 bases, with 13 bases spanning the gap. The CDR3 extends over 14 amino acids. Germline loops: CDR1 SGDLS, CDR2 YYNGEE. The CDR3, as DNA: TGTGCCAGCAGGTCGGACAGAATCAACACTGAAGCTTTCTTT. It yields the protein CASRSDRINTEAFF. The variable domain in full, completed from reference TRBV9 and TRBJ1-1, reads DSGVTQTPKHLITATGQRVTLRCSPRSGDLSVYWYQQSLDQGLQFLIQYYNGEERAKGNILERFSAQQFPDLHSELNLSSLELGDSALYFCASRSDRINTEAFFGQGTRLTVV.

This clone has only one observation. This chain uses TRBV4-1 with TRBJ2-7; D remains unclear. Germline V gene data show CDR1 as MGHRA and CDR2 as YSYEKL. Trimming took off 1 base at V and 8 bases at J, with 15 bases between the two ends. The CDR3 is 14 residues long. CDR3 residues: CASSQGNGMRQQYF. CDR3 sequence (DNA): TGCGCCAGCAGCCAAGGAAACGGCATGCGTCAGCAGTACTTC.

The chain combines TRBV5-1 with TRBJ2-1; D remains ambiguous. The germline V gene has CDR1 SGHRS and CDR2 YFSETQ. Trimming took off 5 bases at V and 0 bases at J, with 9 bases between the two ends. CDR3 size: 14 residues. The CDR3 loop reads CASREPSSYNEQFF. The CDR3 DNA reads TGCGCCAGCAGGGAGCCGAGCTCCTACAATGAGCAGTTCTTC.

V is TRBV18 and J is TRBJ1-5; D is uncertain. Germline V gene lookup returns CDR1 KGHSH and CDR2 LQKENI. This CDR3 is built from 16 residues. Trimming cost V 4 bases and J 0 bases, with 13 bases left between them. The CDR3 DNA sequence: TGTGCCAGCTCACTGGGCGTGGGCCTTAGCAATCAGCCCCAGCATTTT. Translation gives CASSLGVGLSNQPQHF.

This chain connects TRBV4-1 to TRBJ2-7; 15 bases are a match to TRBD2. The CDR3 covers 19 residues. Germline V gives CDR1 MGHRA, CDR2 YSYEKL. V lost 0 bases, J lost 0 bases, and 6 bases stayed unmatched. The CDR3 DNA reads TGCGCCAGCAGCCAAGAGATCGGACTAGCGGGGGGGAGCTCCTACGAGCAGTACTTC. This codes for CASSQEIGLAGGSSYEQYF.

The chain combines TRBV30 with TRBJ2-1; 9 nucleotides agree with TRBD2. The CDR3 sequence is 14 residues long. Losses at the gene ends were 5 bases for V and 4 bases for J; bases not matched to a gene: 6. Looked up from germline, CDR1 is GTSNPN and CDR2 is SVGIG (reference sequence). The CDR3 protein is CAWAGLATYNEQFF. DNA of the CDR3: TGTGCCTGGGCGGGACTAGCTACTTACAATGAGCAGTTCTTC.

In regard to this clone: Other DNA sequences in this specimen translate into the identical CDR3. The rearrangement joins TRBV5-1 to TRBJ2-2; D is undetermined. V was trimmed by 0 bases and J by 0 bases, leaving 9 bases between them. The CDR3 contains 16 residues. Germline CDR1 reads SGHRS; CDR2 reads YFSETQ. CDR3 bases: TGCGCCAGCAGCTTGGGACTGGCTACGAACACCGGGGAGCTGTTTTTT. Translating gives CASSLGLATNTGELFF.

The V and J genes are TRBV5-4 and TRBJ2-3; a weak D match, TRBD2 (5 bases). The germline V gene encodes CDR1 SGHNT and CDR2 YYREEE (reference sequence). The CDR3 has 16 amino acids. With 0 bases removed from V and 1 base from J, the gap between germline ends came to 12 bases. CDR3 amino acids: CASSLAAGAGTDTQYF. The CDR3 coding sequence is TGTGCCAGCAGCTTGGCGGCGGGCGCGGGCACAGATACGCAGTATTTT.

CDR3 in amino acids: CASGVGTEAYEQYF. The CDR3 bases are TGTGCCAGCGGAGTCGGGACAGAGGCCTACGAGCAGTACTTC. The genes are TRBV11-2 and TRBJ2-7; TRBD1 agrees at 7 bases. CDR3 size: 14 residues. The germline V gene encodes CDR1 SGHAT and CDR2 FQNNGV. Trimming removed 8 bases from V and 2 bases from J; junction bases left unmatched: 9.

This chain joins TRBV30 and TRBJ2-5, with D perhaps being TRBD1 or TRBD2 (6 bases each). The DNA matches TRBJ2-7 better at its end, which makes the J call doubtful. The CDR3 has 15 residues. The germline gives CDR1 GTSNPN, CDR2 SVGIG (reference sequence). CDR3: CAWQLRGTSSHEQYF. CDR3 sequence (DNA): TGTGCCTGGCAGCTCCGCGGGACAAGTTCGCACGAGCAGTACTTC.